This T cell receptor (beta chain) was obtained from a study of T-cell memory formation after mild COVID-19. Using its own MiXCR run on the 5' RACE reads, TCRdb lists one record per CDR3 protein. The repertoire holds 200,000 to 250,000 distinct CDR3 sequences, with 8% to 11% as singletons. The TCR sequence derives from a man aged 18-30 years who had mild COVID-19 (a few samples of this study predate the infection). Cell type and time point are not known. Sequencing was carried out using PBMCs or a T cell subset sorted from them (not recorded which).

CDR3 sequence reads: CASSQGGVETQYF. For the CDR3, the DNA is TGCGCCAGCAGCCAAGGGGGTGTCGAGACCCAGTACTTC. V usage is TRBV4-1 and J usage is TRBJ2-5; D uncertain. V was cut by 1 base and J by 5 bases, with 8 bases left in between. There are 13 residues in the CDR3. Germline CDR1 and CDR2: MGHRA and YSYEKL.